The clone carrying this TCR beta chain has ten or more counts. This specimen belongs to a study of regulatory T cells in long-lasting Graves disease. Time point reported: newly diagnosed GD, antithyroid drugs for less than 3 months. The TCR library was made from RNA extracted from PBMCs. V was clipped by 4 bases and J by 7 bases; unmatched bases: 6. This CDR3 spans 15 amino acids. CDR1 is SNHLY, CDR2 FYNNEI, per germline. Arm-PCR of CDR3 regions with iRepertoire HTBI primers generated TCR beta libraries. TCRdb re-called the multiplex PCR reads through MiXCR, storing one row per CDR3 protein. Of 350,000 to 500,000 distinct CDR3 sequences in the sample, about 14% were seen once. These data were likewise used in another study, on T cells in Graves' hyperthyroidism and ophthalmopathy. That report adds: Using the HTBI primer set, a first-round RT-PCR was run on the TCR CDR3.

This TCR was sampled from a woman between 45 and 65 years old with Graves disease. This chain joins TRBV2 and TRBJ2-1, with 11 nucleotides matching TRBD2. The specimen was peripheral blood mononuclear cells (PBMCs), collected at new diagnosis, from a patient treated with antithyroid drugs. The CDR3 is CASSAGTSGLNEQFF. As DNA, the CDR3 is TGTGCCAGCAGTGCCGGGACTAGCGGATTAAATGAGCAGTTCTTC.